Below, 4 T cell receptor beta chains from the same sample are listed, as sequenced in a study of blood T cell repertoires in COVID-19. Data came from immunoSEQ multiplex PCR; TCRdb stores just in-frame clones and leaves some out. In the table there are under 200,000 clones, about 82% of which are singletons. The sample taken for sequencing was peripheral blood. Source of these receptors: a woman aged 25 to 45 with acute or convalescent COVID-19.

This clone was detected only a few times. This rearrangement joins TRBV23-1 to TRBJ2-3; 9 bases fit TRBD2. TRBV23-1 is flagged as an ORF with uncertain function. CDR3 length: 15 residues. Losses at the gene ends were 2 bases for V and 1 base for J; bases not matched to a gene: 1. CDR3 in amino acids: CASSQRTSGTDTQYF. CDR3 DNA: TGCGCCAGCAGTCAAAGGACTAGCGGCACAGATACGCAGTATTTT.

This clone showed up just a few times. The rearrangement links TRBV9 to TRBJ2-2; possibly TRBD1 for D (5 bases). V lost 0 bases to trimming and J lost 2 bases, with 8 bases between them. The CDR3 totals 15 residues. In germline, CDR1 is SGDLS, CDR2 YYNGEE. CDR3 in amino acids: CASSVEGKNTGELFF. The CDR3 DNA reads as TGTGCCAGCAGCGTAGAGGGGAAAAACACCGGGGAGCTGTTTTTT.

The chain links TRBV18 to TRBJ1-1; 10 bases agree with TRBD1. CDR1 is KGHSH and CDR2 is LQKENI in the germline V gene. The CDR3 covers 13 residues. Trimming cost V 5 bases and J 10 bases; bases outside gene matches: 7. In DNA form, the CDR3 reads TGTGCCAGCTCATTCAATTGGGACAGGGGAGCTTTCTTT. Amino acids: CASSFNWDRGAFF.

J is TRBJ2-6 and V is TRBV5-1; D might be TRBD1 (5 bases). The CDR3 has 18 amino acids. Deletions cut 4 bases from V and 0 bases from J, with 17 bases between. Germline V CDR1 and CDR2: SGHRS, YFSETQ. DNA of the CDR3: TGCGCCAGCAGCGGGTCCGGACATCGAGCCTCTGGGGCCAACGTCCTGACTTTC. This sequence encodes CASSGSGHRASGANVLTF. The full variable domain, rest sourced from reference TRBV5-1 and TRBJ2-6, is KAGVTQTPRYLIKTRGQQVTLSCSPISGHRSVSWYQQTPGQGLQFLFEYFSETQRNKGNFPGRFSGRQFSNSRSEMNVSTLELGDSALYLCASSGSGHRASGANVLTFGAGSRLTVL.